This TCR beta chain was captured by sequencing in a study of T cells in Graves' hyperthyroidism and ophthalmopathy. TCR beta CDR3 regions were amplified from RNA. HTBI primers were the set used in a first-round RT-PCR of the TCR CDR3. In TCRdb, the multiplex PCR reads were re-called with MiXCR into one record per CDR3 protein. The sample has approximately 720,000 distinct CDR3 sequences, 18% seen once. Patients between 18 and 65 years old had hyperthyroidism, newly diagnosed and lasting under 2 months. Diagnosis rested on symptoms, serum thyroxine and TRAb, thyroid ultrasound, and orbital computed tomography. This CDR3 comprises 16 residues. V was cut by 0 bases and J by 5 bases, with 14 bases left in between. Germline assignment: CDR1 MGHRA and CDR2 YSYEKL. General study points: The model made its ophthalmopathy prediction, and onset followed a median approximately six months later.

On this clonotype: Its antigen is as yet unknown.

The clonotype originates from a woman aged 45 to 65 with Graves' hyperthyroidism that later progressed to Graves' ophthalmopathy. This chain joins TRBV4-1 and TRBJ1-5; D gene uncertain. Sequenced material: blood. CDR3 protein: CASSQDVLWVDQPQHF. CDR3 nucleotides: TGCGCCAGCAGCCAAGATGTCCTTTGGGTAGATCAGCCCCAGCATTTT.